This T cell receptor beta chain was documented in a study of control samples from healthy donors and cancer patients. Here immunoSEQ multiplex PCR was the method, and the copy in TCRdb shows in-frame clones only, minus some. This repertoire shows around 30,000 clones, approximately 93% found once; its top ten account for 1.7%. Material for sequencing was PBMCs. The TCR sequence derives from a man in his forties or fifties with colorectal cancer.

CDR3 amino acids: CASSPGLGSRETQYF. The CDR3 DNA reads TGTGCCAGCAGTCCTGGACTAGGTTCTCGAGAGACCCAGTACTTC. The rearrangement links TRBV2 to TRBJ2-5; 7 bases match TRBD2. CDR3 length: 15 residues. In germline, CDR1 is SNHLY, CDR2 FYNNEI. V dropped 5 bases and J dropped 4; count of bases not matched to a gene: 10.